This T cell receptor (beta chain) was recorded in a study of blood T cells in healthy people across ages. On this clonotype: No antigen is known for it. One junction end does not reproduce the germline sequence, and a read error may be involved.

Germline V gene sequence: CDR1 SGHTA, CDR2 FQGNSA. The CDR3 is made up of 14 amino acids. Primed by a sample-barcoded 5' primer and a J-beta primer mix, a second PCR proceeded for about 6 to 12 cycles. The template-switch adaptor was a 5' adaptor with 12 random nucleotides. It tagged each cDNA molecule. TCRdb re-called the 5' RACE reads through MiXCR, storing one row per CDR3 protein. The data show fewer than 1.5 million distinct CDR3 sequences, roughly 40% seen once. Each sample provided at least 5.5 micrograms of extracted total RNA. Study outcomes and limitations: Roughly linear declines in TCR beta diversity per million T cells occurred with age. Estimates of diversity drawn from one million T cells were considered underestimates.

The sample taken for sequencing was blood. This receptor was identified in a woman under 30 in good health. The V call is TRBV7-2, the J call TRBJ1-2; D ambiguous. The CDR3 region has the DNA TGTGCCAGCAGCACCCCCTCGCAGAGTTCTGGCTGCACCTTC. It yields the protein CASSTPSQSSGCTF.